This T cell receptor beta chain emerged from a study of sequential checkpoint blockade in melanoma. The overall study: First-line arms were nivolumab then ipilimumab, or the reverse, randomized 1:1. Around 21 patients had tumor biopsies before treatment and at week 13. Findings of the study overall: For nivolumab-first patients, baseline tumor clonality was associated with response.

A remark on this clone: Its specificity is unknown.

Specified treatment: randomized to nivolumab then ipilimumab (arm A) or the reverse (arm B). The CDR3 spans 12 residues. The V end was cut by 5 bases, the J end by 11 bases, with 13 bases between. Per germline, CDR1 MNHGY and CDR2 SAAAGT. TCRdb's copy holds only in-frame clones and misses some; the assay was immunoSEQ multiplex PCR. This table holds 2,500 to 4,000 clones, 16% found once. The sample here was tumor tissue (inferred from file names), taken from a patient given nivolumab and ipilimumab in sequence. The receptor comes from a human donor with melanoma. This chain uses TRBV6-8 with TRBJ1-3; tentatively, D is TRBD1 (6 bases). The CDR3 sequence is CASSGLGGAIYF. The CDR3 nucleotides read TGTGCCAGCAGTGGCCTCGGGGGCGCCATATATTTT.